The rows below give T cell receptor beta chains drawn from one sample of a study of breast tumors, draining lymph nodes, adjacent tissues. From the multiplex PCR reads, TCRdb called clonotypes with MiXCR, one entry per CDR3 protein. This table has tens of thousands of distinct CDR3 sequences, less than 60% appearing once. Sequences were obtained from breast tumor tissue. The receptors shown here come from a female donor with breast cancer. Some clones in this sample may be carry-over from other donors' samples. Both conserved end residues are part of each CDR3. D genes are given only for firm matches. The size entry is marked missing in some rows and otherwise reads once, few, many or a size class.

V	size	J	D	DNA	CDR3
TRBV5-1	.	TRBJ2-7	TRBD2	TGCGCCAGCAGCTTGGAGGCTAGCGGGAGGTACGAGCAGTACTTC	CASSLEASGRYEQYF
TRBV28	many	TRBJ1-5	.	TGTGCCAGCAGCTTAGACCCAGGGTTAGGTCAGCCCCAGCATTTT	CASSLDPGLGQPQHF
TRBV4-2	.	TRBJ1-4	.	TGTGCCAGCAGCACGACGGAGGGGACGCATAATGAAAAACTGTTTTTT	CASSTTEGTHNEKLFF
TRBV14	.	TRBJ1-6	.	TGTGCCAGCAGCCATCGGACAGTTGGCTCACCCCTCCACTTT	CASSHRTVGSPLHF
TRBV5-5	.	TRBJ2-2	.	TGTGCCAGCAGCTTGGCCGGACAGAACACCGGGGAGCTGCTTTTT	CASSLAGQNTGELLF
TRBV6-6	many	TRBJ1-6	TRBD1	TGTGCCAGCAGCCGGGGACAGTCGAGCTCCTATAATTCACCCCTCCACTTT	CASSRGQSSSYNSPLHF
TRBV20-1	many	TRBJ2-1	TRBD2	TGCAGTGCTCCCGGGACTAGCGGAAGAAGCTCCTACAATGAGCAGTTCTTC	CSAPGTSGRSSYNEQFF
TRBV7-2	.	TRBJ1-5	.	TGTGCCAGCAGCTTAGCTTCCCGCAATCAGCCCCAGCATTTT	CASSLASRNQPQHF
TRBV20-1	.	TRBJ2-7	TRBD2	TGCAGTGCTAGAATGACTAGCGGCCTCTCCTACGAGCAGTACTTC	CSARMTSGLSYEQYF
TRBV15	many	TRBJ1-4	.	TGTGCCACCGGGCAGCCCTGGGAAACTCTGTTTTTT	CATGQPWETLFF
TRBV2	.	TRBJ1-6	.	TGTGCCAGCAGGATGGACGACGGTTCACCCCTCCACTTT	CASRMDDGSPLHF
TRBV12-3/TRBV12-4	many	TRBJ2-1	.	TGTGCCAGCAGTTTAGGACAGGTCGGCAATGAGCAGTTCTTC	CASSLGQVGNEQFF
TRBV7-9	few	TRBJ2-1	.	TGTGCCAGCTCGGCCGGGACCCAGGGGACCAATGAGCAGTTCTTC	CASSAGTQGTNEQFF
TRBV4-2	.	TRBJ2-6	.	TGTGCCAGCAGCCGGGCAGGGGCCAACGTCCTGACTTTC	CASSRAGANVLTF
TRBV11-2	many	TRBJ2-1	.	TGTGCCAGCAGCTCCCGGGGCCGAGGAGAGAATGAGCAGTTCTTC	CASSSRGRGENEQFF
TRBV6-1	many	TRBJ1-3	.	TGTGCCAGCAGTGAACGAACAGGGTCTGTCTCTGGAAACACCATATATTTT	CASSERTGSVSGNTIYF
TRBV7-2	.	TRBJ1-6	TRBD1	TGTGCCAGCAGCTGGGGACAGGGCCTTAATTCACCCCTCCACTTT	CASSWGQGLNSPLHF
TRBV6-1	many	TRBJ2-3	.	TGTGCCAGCAGTGAAGCGCCCTTGGATACGCAGTATTTT	CASSEAPLDTQYF
TRBV10-3	many	TRBJ1-6	.	TGTGCCATCAGGGCGGGACGGCAAGATGGTTCACCCCTCCACTTT	CAIRAGRQDGSPLHF
TRBV19	many	TRBJ2-1	.	TGTGCCAGTAGCTTGCTAGCGAGCTCCTACAATGAGCAGTTCTTC	CASSLLASSYNEQFF
TRBV11-2	.	TRBJ1-2	.	TGTGCCAGCAGCCCAGCCCGGGGACCGGGTGGCTACGCCTTC	CASSPARGPGGYAF
TRBV5-1	.	TRBJ2-2	.	TGCGCCAGCAGCTTGGATGGCGGGGAGCTGTTTTTT	CASSLDGGELFF
TRBV25-1	few	TRBJ1-1	TRBD1	TGTGCCAGCAGTAAACAGGGGAGCACTGAAGCTTTCTTT	CASSKQGSTEAFF
TRBV6-5	many	TRBJ1-6	TRBD1	TGTGCCAGCAGTCAACCAAGGACAGGGATTCGTTCACCCCTCCACTTT	CASSQPRTGIRSPLHF
TRBV19	once	TRBJ2-2	TRBD2	TGTGCCAGTAGTCCAGGGACTAGCGTCACCGGGGAGCTGTTTTTT	CASSPGTSVTGELFF
TRBV19	many	TRBJ2-7	TRBD2	TGTGCCAGTAGTACCCTCCTTAGGACTAGCGGGAGAGGAGTGCAGTACTTC	CASSTLLRTSGRGVQYF
TRBV5-6	.	TRBJ1-6	.	TGTGCCAGCCGACTATTGGGCTCACCCCTCCACTTT	CASRLLGSPLHF
TRBV7-9	.	TRBJ2-7	TRBD2	TGTGCCAGCGGGACTAGCTCCTACGAGCAGTACTTC	CASGTSSYEQYF
TRBV2	.	TRBJ1-2	.	TGTGCCAGCAGTTCGTACGACCTCTCAGGGCGTGCTAACTATGGCTACACCTTC	CASSSYDLSGRANYGYTF
TRBV10-3	few	TRBJ2-5	TRBD2	TGTGCCATCAGTGGCACTAGCGGGAGGGCCGGTGAGACCCAGTACTTC	CAISGTSGRAGETQYF
TRBV11-2	once	TRBJ1-2	TRBD1	TGTGCCAGCAGCTTAGCAGGGGGCCAGGGCTCTCCCTATGGCTACACCTTC	CASSLAGGQGSPYGYTF
TRBV6-2/TRBV6-3	many	TRBJ1-3	.	TGTGCCAGCAGCTTTGGACAATTTGGAAACACCATATATTTT	CASSFGQFGNTIYF
TRBV7-2	many	TRBJ2-5	.	TGTGCCAGCAGCCCCAGGGGTTGGGAGACCCAGTACTTC	CASSPRGWETQYF
TRBV10-3	once	TRBJ1-3	.	TGTGCCATCCAGGGAACAGGGAGCTCTGGAAACACCATATATTTT	CAIQGTGSSGNTIYF
TRBV19	many	TRBJ2-1	.	TGTGCCAGTAGTATAGAGGGAGCAATCCCCTTTTACAATGAGCAGTTCTTC	CASSIEGAIPFYNEQFF
TRBV20-1	many	TRBJ1-4	.	TGCAGCGCCTTGAGAGGTACTGAAAAACTGTTTTTT	CSALRGTEKLFF
TRBV2	.	TRBJ1-2	.	TGTGCCAGCAGAGACCGGGGTGAGGGCTACACCTTC	CASRDRGEGYTF
TRBV6-6	.	TRBJ2-1	.	TGTGCCAGCAGCCCAACCGGCTCCTACAATGAGCAGTTCTTC	CASSPTGSYNEQFF
TRBV6-6	.	TRBJ2-7	.	TGTGCCAGCAGCCAAGCTGGCGTGCACGAGCAGTACTTC	CASSQAGVHEQYF
TRBV2	many	TRBJ2-7	.	TGTGCCAGCACCCCGAGAGGGGACCTTCCCCCCTACGAGCAGTACTTC	CASTPRGDLPPYEQYF